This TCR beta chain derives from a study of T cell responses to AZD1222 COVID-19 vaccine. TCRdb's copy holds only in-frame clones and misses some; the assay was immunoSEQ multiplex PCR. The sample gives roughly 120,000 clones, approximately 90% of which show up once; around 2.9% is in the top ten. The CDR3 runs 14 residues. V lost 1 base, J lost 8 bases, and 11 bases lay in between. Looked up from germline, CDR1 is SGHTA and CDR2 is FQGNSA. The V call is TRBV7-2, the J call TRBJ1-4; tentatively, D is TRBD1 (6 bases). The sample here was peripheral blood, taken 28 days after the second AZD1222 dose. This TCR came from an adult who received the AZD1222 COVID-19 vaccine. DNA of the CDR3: TGTGCCAGCAGCTTAGGCAGGGGAGGAGAAAAACTGTTTTTT. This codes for CASSLGRGGEKLFF.